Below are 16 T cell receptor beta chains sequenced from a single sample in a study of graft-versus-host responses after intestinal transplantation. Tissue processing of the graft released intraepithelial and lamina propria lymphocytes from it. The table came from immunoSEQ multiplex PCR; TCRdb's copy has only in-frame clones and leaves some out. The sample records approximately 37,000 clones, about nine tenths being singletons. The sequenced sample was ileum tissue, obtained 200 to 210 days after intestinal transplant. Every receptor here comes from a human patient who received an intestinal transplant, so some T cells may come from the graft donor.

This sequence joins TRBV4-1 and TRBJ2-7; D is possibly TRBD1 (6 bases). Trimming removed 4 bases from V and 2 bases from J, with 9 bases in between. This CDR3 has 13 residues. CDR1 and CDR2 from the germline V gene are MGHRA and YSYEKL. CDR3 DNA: TGCGCCAGCAGCCTTGACAGGACCTACGAGCAGTACTTC. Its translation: CASSLDRTYEQYF.

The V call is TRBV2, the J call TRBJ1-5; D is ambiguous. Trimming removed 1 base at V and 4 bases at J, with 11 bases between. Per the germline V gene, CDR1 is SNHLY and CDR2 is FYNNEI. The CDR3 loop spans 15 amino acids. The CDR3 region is CASSEGPTGNQPQHF. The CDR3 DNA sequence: TGTGCCAGCAGTGAAGGCCCCACCGGTAATCAGCCCCAGCATTTT.

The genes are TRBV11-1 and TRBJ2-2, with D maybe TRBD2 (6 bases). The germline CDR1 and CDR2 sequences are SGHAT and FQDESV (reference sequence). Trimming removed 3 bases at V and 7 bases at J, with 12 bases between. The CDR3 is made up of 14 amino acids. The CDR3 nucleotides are TGTGCCAGCAGCTTTGACGGGAGCTACGGGGAGCTGTTTTTT. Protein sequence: CASSFDGSYGELFF. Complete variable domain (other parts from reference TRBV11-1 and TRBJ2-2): EAEVAQSPRYKITEKSQAVAFWCDPISGHATLYWYRQILGQGPELLVQFQDESVVDDSQLPKDRFSAERLKGVDSTLKIQPAELGDSAMYLCASSFDGSYGELFFGEGSRLTVL.

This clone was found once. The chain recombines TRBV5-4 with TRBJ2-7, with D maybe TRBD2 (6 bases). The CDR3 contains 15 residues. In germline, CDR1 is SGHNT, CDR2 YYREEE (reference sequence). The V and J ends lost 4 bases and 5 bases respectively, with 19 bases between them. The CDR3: CASSGRGTSFHEQYF. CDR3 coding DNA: TGTGCCAGCAGCGGACGGGGGACTTCCTTCCACGAGCAGTACTTC. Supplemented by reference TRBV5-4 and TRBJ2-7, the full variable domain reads ETGVTQSPTHLIKTRGQQVTLRCSSQSGHNTVSWYQQALGQGPQFIFQYYREEENGRGNFPPRFSGLQFPNYSSELNVNALELDDSALYLCASSGRGTSFHEQYFGPGTRLTVT.

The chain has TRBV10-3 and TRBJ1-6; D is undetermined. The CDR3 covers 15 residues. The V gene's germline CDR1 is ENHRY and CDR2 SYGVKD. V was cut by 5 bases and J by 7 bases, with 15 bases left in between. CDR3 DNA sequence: TGTGCCATCAGTAAGAACCAAGGCCTCAATTCACCCCTCCACTTT. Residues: CAISKNQGLNSPLHF.

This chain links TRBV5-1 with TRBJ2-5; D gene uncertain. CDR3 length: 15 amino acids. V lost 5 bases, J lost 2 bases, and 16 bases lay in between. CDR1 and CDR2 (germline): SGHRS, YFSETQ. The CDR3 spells CASRSTVSGQETQYF. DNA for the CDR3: TGCGCCAGCAGGTCGACGGTGTCCGGGCAAGAGACCCAGTACTTC.

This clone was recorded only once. The CDR3 loop reads CASSMGVGSSYEQYF. The DNA of the CDR3 is TGTGCCAGTAGCATGGGGGTCGGGAGCTCCTACGAGCAGTACTTC. The genes are TRBV19 and TRBJ2-7; possibly TRBD2 for D (6 bases). Per germline, CDR1 LNHDA and CDR2 SQIVND (reference sequence). Trimming pared 6 bases from V and 0 bases from J, leaving 15 bases between. This CDR3 comprises 15 residues.

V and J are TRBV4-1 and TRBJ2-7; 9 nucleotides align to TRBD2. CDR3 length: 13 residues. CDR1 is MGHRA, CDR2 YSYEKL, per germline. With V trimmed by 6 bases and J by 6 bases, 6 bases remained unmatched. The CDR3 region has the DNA TGCGCCAGCAGGACTAGCGGAGGGTCCGAGCAGTACTTC. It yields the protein CASRTSGGSEQYF.

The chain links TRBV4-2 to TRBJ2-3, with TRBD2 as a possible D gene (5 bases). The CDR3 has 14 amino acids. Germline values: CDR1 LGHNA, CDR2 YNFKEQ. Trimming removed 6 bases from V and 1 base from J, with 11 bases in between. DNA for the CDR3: TGTGCCAGCAGGTTAGAGGGAGGCACAGATACGCAGTATTTT. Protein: CASRLEGGTDTQYF.

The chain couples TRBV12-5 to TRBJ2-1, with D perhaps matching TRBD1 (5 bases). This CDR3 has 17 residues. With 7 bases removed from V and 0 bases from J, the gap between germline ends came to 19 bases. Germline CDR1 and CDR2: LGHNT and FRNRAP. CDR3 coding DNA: TGTGCTAGTGCCCTAGGGTGGGGCGGAAGCTCCTACAATGAGCAGTTCTTC. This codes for CASALGWGGSSYNEQFF.

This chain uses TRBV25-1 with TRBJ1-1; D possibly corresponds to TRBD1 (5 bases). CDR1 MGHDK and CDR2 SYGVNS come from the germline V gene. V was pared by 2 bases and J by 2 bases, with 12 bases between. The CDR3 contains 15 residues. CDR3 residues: CASSEPAGANTEAFF. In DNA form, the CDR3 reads TGTGCCAGCAGTGAACCTGCCGGGGCAAACACTGAAGCTTTCTTT. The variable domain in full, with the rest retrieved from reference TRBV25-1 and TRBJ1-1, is EADIYQTPRYLVIGTGKKITLECSQTMGHDKMYWYQQDPGMELHLIHYSYGVNSTEKGDLSSESTVSRIRTEHFPLTLESARPSHTSQYLCASSEPAGANTEAFFGQGTRLTVV.

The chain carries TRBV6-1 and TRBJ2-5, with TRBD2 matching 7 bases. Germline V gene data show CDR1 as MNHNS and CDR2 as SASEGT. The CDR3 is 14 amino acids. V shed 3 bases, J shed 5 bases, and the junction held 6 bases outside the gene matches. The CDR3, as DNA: TGTGCCAGCAGTGACTCGACTAGCCTGGAGACCCAGTACTTC. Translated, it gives CASSDSTSLETQYF.

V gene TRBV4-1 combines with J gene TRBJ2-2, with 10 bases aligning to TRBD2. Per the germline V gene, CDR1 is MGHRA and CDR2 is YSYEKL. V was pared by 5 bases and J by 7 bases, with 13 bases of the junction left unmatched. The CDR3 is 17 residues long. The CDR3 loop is CASSKVQLAGSLGELFF. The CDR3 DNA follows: TGCGCCAGCAGCAAAGTTCAACTAGCGGGGTCTCTCGGGGAGCTGTTTTTT.

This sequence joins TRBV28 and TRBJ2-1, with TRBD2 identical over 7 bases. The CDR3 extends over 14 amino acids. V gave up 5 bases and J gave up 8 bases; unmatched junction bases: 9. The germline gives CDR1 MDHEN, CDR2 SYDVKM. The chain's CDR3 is CASSRGGSGDEQFF. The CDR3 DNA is TGTGCCAGCAGTCGGGGCGGGAGCGGCGATGAGCAGTTCTTC.

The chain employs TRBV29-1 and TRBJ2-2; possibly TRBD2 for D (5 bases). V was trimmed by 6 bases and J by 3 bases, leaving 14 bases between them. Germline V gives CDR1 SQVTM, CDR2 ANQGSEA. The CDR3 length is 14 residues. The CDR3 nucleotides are TGCAGCGTCCGGAGGAGTTCGGACACCGGGGAGCTGTTTTTT. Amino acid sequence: CSVRRSSDTGELFF.

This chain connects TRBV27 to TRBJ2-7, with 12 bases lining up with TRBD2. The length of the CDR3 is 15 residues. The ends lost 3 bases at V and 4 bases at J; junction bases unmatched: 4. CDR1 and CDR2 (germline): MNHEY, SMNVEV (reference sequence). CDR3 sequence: CASSFRLAGVYEQYF. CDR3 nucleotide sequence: TGTGCCAGCAGTTTTCGACTAGCGGGAGTGTACGAGCAGTACTTC.